This passage covers 32 T cell receptor beta chains from one sample sequenced in a study of T cell changes during pregnancy in multiple sclerosis. Libraries were prepared by immunoSEQ multiplex PCR; TCRdb keeps only in-frame clonotypes and omits some of them. The table lists some 90,000 clones, 90% to 95% of them singletons. The source was peripheral blood, collected after pregnancy. Receptors were obtained from a female donor in good health, enrolled as a control in a pregnancy study.

The genes are TRBV5-1 and TRBJ1-2; D perhaps matches TRBD1 (5 bases). The CDR3 totals 16 residues. Germline-derived CDR1 and CDR2 are SGHRS and YFSETQ. V lost 0 bases and J lost 0, with 12 bases in between. This chain's CDR3 is CASSLGRQGPNYGYTF. CDR3 sequence (DNA): TGCGCCAGCAGCTTGGGACGCCAGGGTCCTAACTATGGCTACACCTTC.

This chain connects TRBV14 to TRBJ2-7; 9 positions agree with TRBD1. The CDR3 runs 13 residues. The V segment lost 4 bases and the J segment 4 bases; nucleotides outside the gene matches: 2. Germline CDR1 SGHDN, CDR2 FVKESK. The CDR3 nucleotides are TGTGCCAGCAGCCGGGACAGGGCTTACGAGCAGTACTTC. Protein sequence: CASSRDRAYEQYF. The variable domain in full, completed from reference TRBV14 and TRBJ2-7, reads EAGVTQFPSHSVIEKGQTVTLRCDPISGHDNLYWYRRVMGKEIKFLLHFVKESKQDESGMPNNRFLAERTGGTYSTLKVQPAELEDSGVYFCASSRDRAYEQYFGPGTRLTVT.

J is TRBJ1-5 and V is TRBV25-1; TRBD1 is a possible D gene (6 bases). The CDR3 runs to 15 residues. The germline CDR1 and CDR2 sequences are MGHDK and SYGVNS. Trimming pared 5 bases from V and 2 bases from J, leaving 13 bases between. This CDR3 reads CASSFPRGGNQPQHF. The CDR3 DNA follows: TGTGCCAGCAGTTTTCCCAGGGGAGGCAATCAGCCCCAGCATTTT.

This chain joins TRBV11-2 and TRBJ1-6; 8 positions match TRBD1. Trimming removed 6 bases from V and 5 bases from J; junction bases left unmatched: 6. In germline, CDR1 is SGHAT, CDR2 FQNNGV. CDR3 length equals 15 residues. CDR3 sequence: CASRRRGQDNSPLHF. DNA of the CDR3: TGTGCCAGCAGGCGCAGGGGGCAGGATAATTCACCCCTCCACTTT.

The chain uses TRBV6-5 and TRBJ2-7, with TRBD2 as a possible D gene (6 bases). The CDR3 covers 13 residues. With 5 bases removed from V and 9 bases from J, the gap between germline ends came to 17 bases. Germline-derived CDR1 and CDR2 are MNHEY and SVGAGI. CDR3 sequence (DNA): TGTGCCAGCAGTCCTACACCCAGGGACTCGCAGTACTTC. Translation: CASSPTPRDSQYF.

CDR3 in amino acids: CASSPTGWEQYF. The CDR3 DNA reads as TGTGCCAGCAGCCCGACAGGGTGGGAGCAGTACTTC. The J gene is TRBJ2-7, the V gene TRBV27; 7 positions match TRBD1. After removal of 6 bases from V and 7 bases from J, the junction contained 6 bases not matched to a gene. The germline CDR1 and CDR2 sequences are MNHEY and SMNVEV (reference sequence). This CDR3 is built from 12 residues.

V and J are TRBV7-2 and TRBJ2-7; TRBD1 might be the D (6 bases). The V gene lost 5 bases and the J gene lost 4 bases, with 15 bases spanning the gap. Germline CDR1 and CDR2: SGHTA and FQGNSA. The CDR3 spans 14 residues. This CDR3 is CASSPQQGGYEQYF. In nucleotides, the CDR3 is TGTGCCAGCAGCCCCCAACAGGGTGGGTACGAGCAGTACTTC. Complete variable domain (other parts from reference TRBV7-2 and TRBJ2-7): GAGVSQSPSNKVTEKGKDVELRCDPISGHTALYWYRQSLGQGLEFLIYFQGNSAPDKSGLPSDRFSAERTGGSVSTLTIQRTQQEDSAVYLCASSPQQGGYEQYFGPGTRLTVT.

V gene TRBV7-9 combines with J gene TRBJ2-3, with TRBD2 matching over 7 bases. This CDR3 spans 17 amino acids. Unmatched junction bases numbered 9, after V lost 3 bases and J lost 0 bases. Looked up from germline, CDR1 is SEHNR and CDR2 is FQNEAQ (reference sequence). CDR3 DNA sequence: TGTGCCAGCAGCTTTCCCTCTAGCGGAGTTAGCACAGATACGCAGTATTTT. Its protein product is CASSFPSSGVSTDTQYF.

This chain joins TRBV7-9 and TRBJ1-1, with 12 bases that match TRBD1. The germline CDR1 and CDR2 sequences are SEHNR and FQNEAQ (reference sequence). The CDR3 length is 15 residues. V lost 8 bases and J lost 2; bases outside the gene matches: 6. The CDR3 region is CASSGTGGLNTEAFF. CDR3 sequence (DNA): TGTGCCAGCTCTGGGACAGGGGGCCTAAACACTGAAGCTTTCTTT.

This clone was picked up one time. The V and J genes are TRBV6-6 and TRBJ1-5; 7 positions agree with TRBD1. The CDR3 runs 14 residues. Germline-derived CDR1 and CDR2 are MNHNY and SVGAGI (reference sequence). J was trimmed by 3 bases and V by 7 bases; bases with no gene match: 6. CDR3 sequence: CASTSDRTNQPQHF. Written as DNA, the CDR3 is TGTGCCAGCACTTCGGACAGGACCAATCAGCCCCAGCATTTT.

This chain joins TRBV14 and TRBJ1-2; 7 bases are a match to TRBD1. The junction had 11 bases not matched to a gene; V was cut back by 1 base and J by 6 bases. CDR3 size: 16 residues. CDR1 and CDR2 from the germline V gene are SGHDN and FVKESK. As DNA, the CDR3 is TGTGCCAGCAGCCAAGTTTATGGACAGGCCTCTCATGGCTACACCTTC. Its translation: CASSQVYGQASHGYTF.

This chain joins TRBV5-6 and TRBJ1-1; a possible D gene is TRBD1 (5 bases). The V end lost 0 bases, the J end lost 5 bases, and 11 bases lay between the germline ends. Germline V gives CDR1 SGHDT, CDR2 YYEEEE. This CDR3 is 14 amino acids long. CDR3 DNA sequence: TGTGCCAGCAGCTTGGTGGGGACTGGGACTGAAGCTTTCTTT. This sequence encodes CASSLVGTGTEAFF.

The chain has TRBV7-6 and TRBJ2-7, with 9 bases lining up with TRBD2. CDR1 and CDR2 from the germline V gene are SGHVS and FNYEAQ. The CDR3 has 14 residues. With V trimmed by 2 bases and J by 3 bases, 2 bases remained unmatched. CDR3 loop: CASSLTAGGYEQYF. CDR3 bases: TGTGCCAGCAGCTTAACAGCGGGGGGCTACGAGCAGTACTTC.

In nucleotides, the CDR3 is TGTGCCAGCAGTTCCAGTTCCTACGAGCAGTACTTC. As protein: CASSSSSYEQYF. The genes are TRBV6-5 and TRBJ2-7; D not certain. The V gene lost 4 bases and the J gene lost 1 base, with 5 bases spanning the gap. This CDR3 has 12 residues. Germline CDR1 MNHEY, CDR2 SVGAGI.

The chain joins TRBV9 to TRBJ2-3, with TRBD2 as a possible D gene (7 bases). V was cut by 5 bases and J by 10 bases, with 17 bases left in between. Per germline, CDR1 SGDLS and CDR2 YYNGEE. The CDR3 totals 13 residues. CDR3 DNA: TGTGCCAGCAGTAGGGGGGGCTCGGGTGCGCAGTATTTT. It yields the protein CASSRGGSGAQYF.

J is TRBJ2-5 and V is TRBV5-6; D uncertain. The ends were cut back, 4 bases at V and 2 bases at J, with 9 bases in the middle. The CDR3 runs to 13 residues. From germline, CDR1 is SGHDT and CDR2 YYEEEE. CDR3 bases: TGTGCCAGCAGCCTCCAGGTACAAGAGACCCAGTACTTC. Translating it yields CASSLQVQETQYF.

The V and J genes are TRBV4-3 and TRBJ1-3; D remains unclear. V dropped 4 bases and J dropped 0 bases, with 10 bases sitting between them. This CDR3 region has 15 residues. Germline lookup yields CDR1 LGHNA and CDR2 YSLEER. CDR3 nucleotides: TGCGCCAGCAGCCGCGATATTATCTCTGGAAACACCATATATTTT. This translates into CASSRDIISGNTIYF.

In this sample, this clone turned up once. This chain links TRBV27 with TRBJ1-1; D not resolved. This CDR3 is 13 amino acids long. Germline V lookup: CDR1 MNHEY, CDR2 SMNVEV (reference sequence). V was shortened by 0 bases and J by 7 bases, with 9 bases between the two germline ends. The CDR3 protein is CASSLSIGLEAFF. In DNA, the CDR3 is TGTGCCAGCAGTTTATCGATCGGTCTTGAAGCTTTCTTT.

The gene calls are TRBV7-9 and TRBJ1-1; D is uncertain. From germline, CDR1 is SEHNR and CDR2 FQNEAQ (reference sequence). V was cut by 5 bases and J by 2 bases, with 15 bases left in between. The CDR3 totals 15 residues. In DNA, the CDR3 is TGTGCCAGCAGCCCCGTTTCCGGGATCAACACTGAAGCTTTCTTT. Protein product: CASSPVSGINTEAFF.

This clone was seen only a few times. CDR3 bases: TGTGCCAGCAGTGGGGGAGGGGAACAATCACCCCTCCACTTT. As protein: CASSGGGEQSPLHF. V is TRBV2 and J is TRBJ1-6; a possible D gene is TRBD1 (5 bases). Germline V gene lookup returns CDR1 SNHLY and CDR2 FYNNEI. The CDR3 is 14 amino acids. V was trimmed by 4 bases and J by 10 bases, leaving 14 bases between them.

In this sample, this clone turned up once. This chain joins TRBV18 and TRBJ1-2; 7 bases align to TRBD1. The germline V gene has CDR1 KGHSH and CDR2 LQKENI. The CDR3 is made up of 14 amino acids. Trimming took 6 bases from V and 5 from J; bases not matched to a gene: 9. CDR3 nucleotides: TGTGCCAGCTCGCACAGGACAGGAGAATATGGCTACACCTTC. Translating it yields CASSHRTGEYGYTF. The whole variable domain, filled in from reference TRBV18 and TRBJ1-2, reads NAGVMQNPRHLVRRRGQEARLRCSPMKGHSHVYWYRQLPEEGLKFMVYLQKENIIDESGMPKERFSAEFPKEGPSILRIQQVVRGDSAAYFCASSHRTGEYGYTFGSGTRLTVV.

The V gene is TRBV5-1, the J gene TRBJ1-3; D is possibly TRBD1 (6 bases). V shed 5 bases and J shed 0 bases, with 18 bases lying between them. This CDR3 region has 17 residues. CDR1 is SGHRS and CDR2 is YFSETQ in the germline V gene. The CDR3 is CASRPGDDRLSGNTIYF. Here the CDR3 DNA reads TGCGCCAGCAGACCTGGAGACGACAGGCTCTCTGGAAACACCATATATTTT.

The genes are TRBV7-9 and TRBJ1-1; D gene unclear. CDR1 SEHNR and CDR2 FQNEAQ come from the germline V gene (reference sequence). This CDR3 spans 11 amino acids. V was pared by 4 bases and J by 8 bases, with 8 bases between. DNA of the CDR3: TGTGCCAGCAGCTGGGCTGACGAAGCTTTCTTT. Translation gives CASSWADEAFF.

V is TRBV9 and J is TRBJ2-7; perhaps TRBD2 as D (5 bases). Trimming left V 0 bases short and J 10 bases short, with 20 bases between. The CDR3 is 15 residues long. The germline gives CDR1 SGDLS, CDR2 YYNGEE. The CDR3 nucleotides read TGTGCCAGCAGCGTAGGGCAGAGGGCTACAATAGAACAGTACTTC. Translating gives CASSVGQRATIEQYF.

The V gene is TRBV4-3, the J gene TRBJ1-6; 7 nucleotides match TRBD1. Germline trimming cut 1 base from V and 10 bases from J; bases unmatched to any gene: 4. This CDR3 is built from 14 residues. Germline CDR1 and CDR2: LGHNA and YSLEER. CDR3 amino acids: CASSQGQGRSPLHF. The CDR3 region has the DNA TGCGCCAGCAGCCAAGGACAGGGTCGATCACCCCTCCACTTT.

This clone has just a few counts. V and J are TRBV7-9 and TRBJ1-2; a weak D match, TRBD1 (5 bases). V dropped 6 bases and J dropped 8 bases, with 13 bases sitting between them. The CDR3 is made up of 12 amino acids. Germline lookup yields CDR1 SEHNR and CDR2 FQNEAQ (reference sequence). The CDR3: CASRGDGEGYTF. The CDR3, as DNA: TGTGCCAGCAGAGGGGATGGCGAAGGCTACACCTTC. The whole variable domain, remainder taken from reference TRBV7-9 and TRBJ1-2, is DTGVSQNPRHKITKRGQNVTFRCDPISEHNRLYWYRQTLGQGPEFLTYFQNEAQLEKSRLLSDRFSAERPKGSFSTLEIQRTEQGDSAMYLCASRGDGEGYTFGSGTRLTVV.

The chain has TRBV18 and TRBJ1-1; the match to TRBD1 covers 12 bases. This CDR3 spans 16 amino acids. Germline values: CDR1 KGHSH, CDR2 LQKENI. The J segment lost 2 bases and the V segment lost 3 bases, leaving 4 bases of the junction unmatched. The CDR3 sequence: CASSPGQGAGNTEAFF. As DNA, the CDR3 is TGTGCCAGCTCACCGGGACAGGGGGCAGGAAACACTGAAGCTTTCTTT.

V usage is TRBV19 and J usage is TRBJ1-2; D unresolved. Trimming pared 3 bases from V and 1 base from J, leaving 9 bases between. This CDR3 region has 14 residues. CDR1 is LNHDA and CDR2 is SQIVND in the germline V gene (reference sequence). CDR3 sequence: CASSIARINYGYTF. The CDR3 DNA reads TGTGCCAGTAGTATTGCCAGGATTAACTATGGCTACACCTTC.

V gene TRBV11-2 combines with J gene TRBJ1-6; no reliable D call. V was pared by 3 bases and J by 7 bases, with 13 bases between. In germline, CDR1 is SGHAT, CDR2 FQNNGV. This CDR3 region has 15 residues. The CDR3 region is CASSFSRPGNSPLHF. The CDR3 DNA reads TGTGCCAGCAGCTTTTCTCGGCCAGGCAATTCACCCCTCCACTTT.

The chain has TRBV5-1 and TRBJ2-5; 9 bases are a match to TRBD1. The germline V gene encodes CDR1 SGHRS and CDR2 YFSETQ. CDR3 length equals 14 residues. V shed 4 bases and J 4 bases; nucleotides not matched to a gene: 5. The CDR3 sequence: CASSPLTGGETQYF. CDR3 bases: TGCGCCAGCAGCCCCCTGACAGGGGGAGAGACCCAGTACTTC. The full variable domain, in which reference TRBV5-1 and TRBJ2-5 provide the parts outside the CDR3, is KAGVTQTPRYLIKTRGQQVTLSCSPISGHRSVSWYQQTPGQGLQFLFEYFSETQRNKGNFPGRFSGRQFSNSRSEMNVSTLELGDSALYLCASSPLTGGETQYFGPGTRLLVL.

In its sample, this clone was seen once. V gene TRBV5-6 combines with J gene TRBJ2-1, with D tentatively TRBD1 (5 bases). V was trimmed by 0 bases and J by 9 bases, leaving 19 bases between them. The CDR3 is made up of 16 amino acids. Germline-derived CDR1 and CDR2 are SGHDT and YYEEEE. CDR3 nucleotides: TGTGCCAGCAGCTTGGGCGCTAGTGGGGCCCGCAGTGAGCAGTTCTTC. It specifies CASSLGASGARSEQFF.

There are a few counts of this clone. DNA for the CDR3: TGTGCCAGCACCCCCCCGCAGGGAAGTGAGCAGTTCTTC. Protein: CASTPPQGSEQFF. This rearrangement joins TRBV6-5 to TRBJ2-1, with D maybe TRBD1 (5 bases). The CDR3 runs to 13 residues. V was clipped by 7 bases and J by 9 bases, with 16 bases between them. The germline CDR1 and CDR2 sequences are MNHEY and SVGAGI.